The rows below give T cell receptor beta chains drawn from one sample of a study of blood T cell repertoires in COVID-19. Sequenced by immunoSEQ multiplex PCR; TCRdb stores in-frame clones only, minus some. The sample lists some 180,000 clones; around 80% were seen once. Sequencing was done on a sample of peripheral blood. The receptors shown here come from a woman in her forties with COVID-19, enrolled during active disease. CDR3s leave out the opening cysteine and the closing phenylalanine or tryptophan.

v_call | cdr3_aa
TRBV6-5 | ASRQGAQPQH
TRBV5-4 | ASTWFGRGAWQETQY
TRBV4-1 | ASSVGTGDSPLH
TRBV5-1 | ASSIQGASSGNTIY
TRBV5-1 | ASSSIGQGTGELF
TRBV4-1 | ASSLPRGAGYT
TRBV12-3/TRBV12-4 | ASSLYRSREAF
TRBV19 | ASSISRGTSTDTQY
TRBV4-1 | ASSQSGRAADTQY
TRBV5-1 | ASSEFGGSTDTQY
TRBV6-4 | ASSDSYSNEQF
TRBV28 | ASSFIRGSPLH
TRBV19 | ASNGNSGRLADTQY
TRBV3-1/TRBV3-2 | ASSRDRTNEKLF
TRBV10-1 | ASSESSTGIPYGYT